This T cell receptor (beta chain) originates from a study of post-analysis software for immune sequencing data (dated by TCRdb to 2014 to 2015). In the study overall: The recorded disease courses included relapsing-remitting, secondary progressive and progressive-relapsing multiple sclerosis, and some patients had no subtype annotation. Patient repertoires were compared against roughly 12 previously published healthy control repertoires from donors aged roughly 6 to 28 years. A subset of samples was prepared in parallel using single-end sample barcoding, then pooled and co-amplified after Illumina adapter ligation. General study outcomes and caveats: Direct clustering with F measure revealed strong co-clustering of samples prepared in the same batch, which led to a batch-effect correction. Patients showed significantly higher frequencies than controls for five TRBV segments, among them TRBV5-6, TRBV5-1 and TRBV20-1. Compared with controls, multiple sclerosis patients had significantly lower normalized Chao1 diversity, a finding suggesting substantial peripheral T-cell clonal expansion. The control group was slightly older than the multiple sclerosis patient group.

CDR1 and CDR2, looked up from the germline V gene, are SNHLY and FYNNEI. A distance of 11 bases separates the germline ends of V and J, which lose 3 bases and 3 bases respectively. The CDR3 has 14 amino acids, counting the end cysteine and phenylalanine. This entry keeps only the CDR3 DNA: 42 bases, framed from base 1. TCR beta repertoires were profiled from peripheral blood of roughly 13 young patients with multiple sclerosis to demonstrate the VDJtools post-analysis software. The multiple sclerosis patients were children and adolescents between about 6 and 15 years of age. Concerning this clonotype itself: Its antigen specificity is not known. No much larger clone is present one base from it, and per-base qualities are unavailable.

Library method: PCR. Instrument used: Illumina HiSeq 2500. Unique molecular identifiers were incorporated into TCR beta cDNA libraries to reduce PCR and sequencing biases. Per 1 to 10 million input T cells, some 500,000 cDNA molecules were obtained, such that each molecule approximated one T cell. The patient libraries were prepared and sequenced with the same protocol used for the earlier healthy control dataset. Samples belonging to the same batch were prepared together, multiplexed and sequenced on a shared HiSeq lane. Per the source publication's procedure: MIGEC was used to process the raw barcoded reads, and molecular identifier groups with only a single read were discarded before consensus assembly and CDR3 extraction. VDJtools was used for post-analysis of the clonotype tables, with diversity normalized by down-sampling every dataset to the smallest sample size. To correct batch-related cross-sample contamination, repertoire overlap clustering matched CDR3 amino acid sequences but not nucleotide sequences. TCRdb reworked the public reads: Q25 trimming with fastp, MiXCR clone assembly, productive beta chains retained. CDR3 protein duplicates are merged, each entry listing the most common genes and DNA. V and J calls and clone size were set by TCRdb, not the authors. For this sample there are about 760,000 distinct CDR3 sequences; 30% appear just once. Clones ranked in the top ten supply around 0.55% of the sample.

This TCR was recovered from a girl between 10 and 17 years old with multiple sclerosis. The chain joins TRBV2 to TRBJ1-1; the D gene is perhaps TRBD1, on 6 matching bases. The sample taken for sequencing was blood. CDR3 reads: CASSEGGGYTEAFF. The sequenced DNA is TGTGCCAGCAGTGAGGGAGGGGGTTACACTGAAGCTTTCTTT.